This T cell receptor beta chain was obtained from a study of beta chain features in type 1 diabetes. Findings and limits, study-wide: Patients with Type 1 diabetes showed moderately but significantly shorter TCRB CDR3s in all four CD4+ subsets. The study found that naive, central memory and Treg TCRB repertoires appeared more similar in patients than in healthy donors.

Regarding this clone: Its antigen is as yet unknown.

cDNA synthesis used the whole RNA isolate, giving expressed TCRB sequences. TCRdb keeps only in-frame clones here, not all; method: immunoSEQ multiplex PCR. The sample has over 200,000 clones, roughly a tenth seen once. Trimming took 1 base from V and 5 from J, leaving 20 bases between them. The CDR3 length is 17 residues. CDR1 is SGHTA and CDR2 is FQGNSA in the germline V gene. The sequenced sample consisted of naive CD4+ T cells from blood. J is TRBJ2-5 and V is TRBV7-2; D possibly corresponds to TRBD2 (6 bases). The sequence derives from a man aged 25 to 40 with type 1 diabetes. CDR3 nucleotides: TGTGCCAGCAGCTTAGGAGGTGGGACTCTCCTACGGGAGACCCAGTACTTC. It encodes CASSLGGGTLLRETQYF.